This T cell receptor (beta chain) derives from a study of control samples from healthy donors and cancer patients. The table came from immunoSEQ multiplex PCR; TCRdb's copy has only in-frame clones and leaves some out. Found here are 130,000 to 150,000 clones, over 90% of them singletons; the top ten hold 14%. V was trimmed by 1 base and J by 8 bases, leaving 9 bases between them. The CDR3 consists of 13 residues. From germline, CDR1 is KGHSH and CDR2 LQKENI. The chain has TRBV18 and TRBJ1-3; D gene ambiguous. This receptor was identified in a man aged 55 to 70 with colorectal cancer. Specimen: PBMCs. The CDR3 protein is CASSPLEGDTIYF. The CDR3 nucleotides are TGTGCCAGCTCACCACTAGAAGGTGACACCATATATTTT.